This entry features one T cell receptor beta chain sequence. This sample was included in a study of control samples from healthy donors and cancer patients. Here immunoSEQ multiplex PCR was the method, and the copy in TCRdb shows in-frame clones only, minus some. Seen here are about 59,000 clones, roughly 90% observed once, and the top ten hold 1.5% to 2%. This CDR3 comprises 13 residues. Looked up from germline, CDR1 is SQVTM and CDR2 is ANQGSEA. Germline trimming cut 6 bases from V and 2 bases from J; bases unmatched to any gene: 6. Sample: PBMCs. V gene TRBV29-1 combines with J gene TRBJ2-5, with TRBD1 matching 7 bases. This clonotype was obtained from a man aged 35-49 years with colorectal cancer. DNA of the CDR3: TGCAGCGTAGGACAGGAGAAACAAGAGACCCAGTACTTC. Amino acid sequence: CSVGQEKQETQYF.